Reported below is one T cell receptor (beta chain). Alongside a J-beta primer mix, a sample-barcoded 5' primer served in a second PCR lasting roughly 6 to 11 cycles. Each CDR3 protein gets one entry after TCRdb re-called the 5' RACE reads with MiXCR. The repertoire holds more than 900,000 distinct CDR3 sequences, with 25% to 35% as singletons. Every sample gave at least 5 micrograms of total RNA when it was extracted. V was trimmed by 3 bases and J by 7 bases, leaving 14 bases between them. The CDR3 spans 14 residues. CDR1 and CDR2 from the germline V gene are SGHRS and YFSETQ. The data were obtained in a study of blood T cells in healthy people across ages. These same data were also listed under a study on T cells of mothers and their children. Turning to that study: cDNA was synthesized from all extracted RNA at around 1.6 ug per reaction. Thymic selection molds TCR recombination products alike in related and unrelated pairs.

Sequencing input: blood. This receptor was identified in a woman between 35 and 50 years old in good health. The chain combines TRBV5-1 with TRBJ2-1; D uncertain. CDR3 amino acids: CASSSHPPQNEQFF. CDR3 DNA: TGCGCCAGCAGCTCACACCCACCCCAGAATGAGCAGTTCTTC.